The following is a T cell receptor (beta chain) sequence with its context. Its specificity is unknown. The source of the sample is a study of glioma-infiltrating T cells. Study-wide points: Only very few CDR3 sequences appeared in both tissue and blood. Non-neoplastic patients had below-expected tissue-blood divergence, while all gliomas exceeded expectation.

Using RNA template, CDR3s of TCR alpha and beta were amplified with iRepertoire arm-PCR. One-step reverse transcription and amplification started from roughly 100-400 ng of tissue mRNA or PBMC total RNA. TCRdb recomputed calls from the multiplex PCR reads with MiXCR, one row per CDR3 protein. The sample yields 150,000 to 200,000 distinct CDR3 sequences, 32% seen once. The CDR3 sequence is 15 residues long. V gave up 6 bases and J gave up 10 bases, with 25 bases separating them. The V gene's germline CDR1 is DFQATT and CDR2 SNEGSKA (reference sequence). This TCR was recovered from a human donor with low-grade glioma or glioblastoma, undergoing nonglioma brain surgery, or in good health (not recorded which). V is TRBV20-1 and J is TRBJ2-1, with a weak D call TRBD2 (6 bases). Sequenced input: glioma tissue, nonneoplastic brain tissue, or PBMCs (not recorded which). The DNA of the CDR3 is TGCAGTGCCCCTCCCTATGGGGCGGGAAGTAACGAGCAGTTCTTC. As protein: CSAPPYGAGSNEQFF.